The TCR beta chain described here comes from a study of vaccination and CD4 T cells after COVID-19. Points from the study as a whole: SARS-CoV-2-reactive clonotype medians increased from around 20 to 38, not significantly.

Sequencing of cultured CD4+ T cell DNA used the Oncomine TCR Beta short-read assay. TCRdb recomputed calls from the PCR reads with MiXCR, one row per CDR3 protein. The sample consists of roughly 10,000 distinct CDR3 sequences, about 26% of them appearing once. A note on this clonotype: Its antigen is currently unknown.

The treatment is: approximately nine-day PBMC culture with coronavirus spike peptide pools or control peptides (ViraFEST assay). ViraFEST relied on peptide pools to expand antigen-specific T cells; the TCRs were sequenced afterward. Fresh IL-2 medium replaced half the culture medium on days 3 and 7. This material consisted of CD4+ T cells from blood, cultured in vitro, taken after SARS-CoV-2 vaccination. This receptor was obtained from a human donor who had recovered from COVID-19.

Here the CDR3 DNA reads TGCGCCAGCAGCCAAGATATAGGGGGGACCAATTCACCCCTCCACTTT. Translating gives CASSQDIGGTNSPLHF. The chain has TRBV4-3 and TRBJ1-6, with D tentatively TRBD1 (6 bases). Trimming cost V 0 bases and J 7 bases, with 13 bases left between them. CDR3 length: 16 residues. Germline V gene lookup returns CDR1 LGHNA and CDR2 YSLEER.